Each of the 16 T cell receptor beta chains below was sequenced from the same sample in a study of CD8+ T cells in alopecia areata. Noted treatment: oral pan-JAK inhibitor, 5-10 mg twice daily. cDNA prepared by RNA extraction and subsequent reverse transcription served as the template for sequencing. Some clones are missing from TCRdb's copy, which holds only in-frame ones; the method was immunoSEQ multiplex PCR. The table shows around 200,000 clones, with around 58% occurring only once. This specimen consisted of CD8+ T cells sorted from blood, obtained at week 24, from a patient treated with tofacitinib. These receptors were obtained from a human donor with alopecia areata.

The rearrangement joins TRBV7-9 to TRBJ1-2; 11 positions match TRBD1. In germline, CDR1 is SEHNR, CDR2 FQNEAQ (reference sequence). The ends lost 8 bases at V and 8 bases at J; junction bases unmatched: 10. CDR3 length: 14 amino acids. The CDR3 is CASQGTGGSLGYTF. CDR3 coding DNA: TGTGCCAGCCAAGGGACAGGGGGTTCCCTGGGCTACACCTTC. The full variable domain, with the rest looked up from reference TRBV7-9 and TRBJ1-2, is DTGVSQNPRHKITKRGQNVTFRCDPISEHNRLYWYRQTLGQGPEFLTYFQNEAQLEKSRLLSDRFSAERPKGSFSTLEIQRTEQGDSAMYLCASQGTGGSLGYTFGSGTRLTVV.

The rearrangement links TRBV5-1 to TRBJ2-3; D gene ambiguous. Trimming removed 6 bases at V and 4 bases at J, with 6 bases between. This CDR3 spans 11 amino acids. Germline V gene sequence: CDR1 SGHRS, CDR2 YFSETQ. CDR3 sequence reads: CASTSADTQYF. CDR3 coding DNA: TGCGCCAGCACCTCAGCAGATACGCAGTATTTT.

The rearrangement uses TRBV29-1 and TRBJ2-1; TRBD2 matches at 14 bases. Per germline, CDR1 SQVTM and CDR2 ANQGSEA. This CDR3 spans 13 amino acids. The trim removed 6 bases at V and 9 bases at J, leaving 4 bases unmatched. CDR3: CSVVGTSGGEQFF. The CDR3 region has the DNA TGCAGCGTCGTTGGGACTAGCGGGGGTGAGCAGTTCTTC.

The chain couples TRBV7-9 to TRBJ2-7; 7 bases agree with TRBD1. The CDR3 totals 16 residues. V gave up 2 bases and J gave up 2 bases; unmatched junction bases: 9. Germline CDR1 and CDR2: SEHNR and FQNEAQ (reference sequence). The DNA for the CDR3 is TGTGCCAGCAGCTTATCTCCCCGACAGGGAGCCTACGAGCAGTACTTC. Protein product: CASSLSPRQGAYEQYF. Supplemented by reference TRBV7-9 and TRBJ2-7, the full variable domain reads DTGVSQNPRHKITKRGQNVTFRCDPISEHNRLYWYRQTLGQGPEFLTYFQNEAQLEKSRLLSDRFSAERPKGSFSTLEIQRTEQGDSAMYLCASSLSPRQGAYEQYFGPGTRLTVT.

Points on this clone: Other DNA sequences within the sample encode an identical CDR3. The V and J genes are TRBV4-1 and TRBJ2-1; 7 bases align to TRBD2. The V gene end was trimmed by 1 base and the J gene end by 2 bases; junction bases not matched to a gene: 2. This CDR3 is 15 amino acids long. The germline V gene has CDR1 MGHRA and CDR2 YSYEKL. CDR3 sequence: CASSQGGGPYNEQFF. CDR3 bases: TGCGCCAGCAGCCAAGGCGGGGGTCCCTACAATGAGCAGTTCTTC.

V and J are TRBV7-6 and TRBJ2-1; 14 nucleotides agree with TRBD2. Germline trimming cut 0 bases from V and 2 bases from J; bases unmatched to any gene: 3. There are 18 residues in the CDR3. Germline V gene data show CDR1 as SGHVS and CDR2 as FNYEAQ. CDR3 coding DNA: TGTGCCAGCAGCTTAGCGCGACTAGCGGGGGGGCCCTACAATGAGCAGTTCTTC. It translates to CASSLARLAGGPYNEQFF.

This clone appeared a few times. The genes are TRBV5-4 and TRBJ2-7; TRBD2 matches 8 bases. This CDR3 spans 16 amino acids. Germline loops: CDR1 SGHNT, CDR2 YYREEE (reference sequence). J gave up 5 bases and V 1 base, and 11 bases lay outside the gene matches. CDR3 amino acids: CASSLPERGPFHEQYF. The CDR3 bases are TGTGCCAGCAGCTTGCCTGAGCGGGGGCCGTTCCACGAGCAGTACTTC.

The chain couples TRBV29-1 to TRBJ1-1; D ambiguous. The CDR3 extends over 15 amino acids. CDR1 and CDR2 from the germline V gene are SQVTM and ANQGSEA. V was trimmed by 4 bases and J by 3 bases, leaving 18 bases between them. DNA of the CDR3: TGCAGCGTTGTGCCCGGGCGAGCCGTGGACACTGAAGCTTTCTTT. This encodes CSVVPGRAVDTEAFF.

There are a few counts of this clone. The chain couples TRBV23-1 to TRBJ2-7; maybe TRBD2 (6 bases). TRBV23-1 is assigned to the ORF class and has an uncertain function. The ends were cut back, 7 bases at V and 3 bases at J, with 25 bases in the middle. This CDR3 is 17 amino acids long. CDR3 amino acids: CASTEGRRAEFHYEQYF. The CDR3 bases are TGCGCCAGCACGGAGGGCCGGAGAGCGGAGTTCCACTACGAGCAGTACTTC.

This sequence joins TRBV4-1 and TRBJ2-7, with 10 nucleotides matching TRBD2. The V and J ends lost 4 bases and 0 bases, in that order; junction bases with no gene match: 9. The CDR3 length is 17 residues. Germline assignment: CDR1 MGHRA and CDR2 YSYEKL. This CDR3 is CASSPPGASGGSYEQYF. CDR3 bases: TGCGCCAGCAGCCCCCCGGGGGCTAGCGGGGGCTCCTACGAGCAGTACTTC.

The chain has TRBV25-1 and TRBJ1-3; D uncertain. Trimming pared 4 bases from V and 2 bases from J, leaving 15 bases between. The CDR3 loop spans 16 amino acids. Looked up from germline, CDR1 is MGHDK and CDR2 is SYGVNS. This CDR3 reads CASSGPYETTGNTIYF. CDR3 sequence (DNA): TGTGCCAGCAGTGGTCCTTATGAGACAACTGGAAACACCATATATTTT.

This clone was seen a handful of times. The rearrangement joins TRBV9 to TRBJ1-5, with a weak D call TRBD1 (5 bases). Trimming shortened V by 0 bases and J by 9 bases, and 19 bases separated the two germline ends. The CDR3 is 16 amino acids. In germline, CDR1 is SGDLS, CDR2 YYNGEE. CDR3 sequence (DNA): TGTGCCAGCAGCGTAGATCGGTCGGGGGTATCGGGGCCCCAGCATTTT. This encodes CASSVDRSGVSGPQHF.

The chain couples TRBV4-1 to TRBJ2-1, with TRBD2 matching over 7 bases. Germline CDR1 and CDR2: MGHRA and YSYEKL. J was trimmed by 4 bases and V by 0 bases; bases with no gene match: 6. The CDR3 consists of 16 residues. The CDR3 reads CASSQELASLYNEQFF. The CDR3 nucleotides are TGCGCCAGCAGCCAAGAACTAGCGTCCTTGTACAATGAGCAGTTCTTC.

The chain has TRBV6-1 and TRBJ1-5; no reliable D call. Germline CDR1 reads MNHNS; CDR2 reads SASEGT. V lost 3 bases and J 2 bases, leaving 8 bases between the germline ends. The CDR3 length is 14 residues. The CDR3 region has the DNA TGTGCCAGCAGTGAGTTTGGTCGCAATCAGCCCCAGCATTTT. Its protein product is CASSEFGRNQPQHF.

This clone has more than one count but fewer than ten. V is TRBV30 and J is TRBJ1-1; D is perhaps TRBD1 (6 bases). The germline V gene encodes CDR1 GTSNPN and CDR2 SVGIG (reference sequence). Trimming took 5 bases from V and 5 from J, leaving 12 bases between them. This CDR3 spans 12 amino acids. The CDR3: CAWSHQGTEAFF. The CDR3 DNA follows: TGTGCCTGGTCTCACCAGGGGACTGAAGCTTTCTTT.

The CDR3 region has the DNA TGTGCCAGCAGCTTAGGAGAGAGGGGGCGCGGTTCACCCCTCCACTTT. Encoded protein: CASSLGERGRGSPLHF. This chain connects TRBV13 to TRBJ1-6; 7 bases fit TRBD1. This CDR3 region has 16 residues. J gave up 9 bases and V 0 bases, and 8 bases lay outside the gene matches. Germline CDR1 PRHDT, CDR2 FYEKMQ (reference sequence).